The 9 T cell receptor beta chains listed next were all sequenced from one sample in a study of T cell repertoires in cytomegalovirus infection. MiXCR, applied by TCRdb to the reads, yields one record per CDR3 protein. The sample gives around 280,000 distinct CDR3 sequences, approximately 15% of which show up once; about 10% is in the top ten. Sequenced sample: PBMCs. The receptors here all came from a human donor in good health (CMV status not recorded). Some clones in this sample may be carry-over from other donors' samples.

With respect to this clonotype: It may be a read error: a sequence one base away is much more abundant. The chain carries TRBV7-2 and TRBJ2-5, with a tentative D call TRBD1 (6 bases). V dropped 6 bases and J dropped 7 bases, with 15 bases sitting between them. CDR1 is SGHTA, CDR2 FQGNSA, per germline. This CDR3 spans 13 amino acids. The CDR3 loop is CASRIAGVGTQYF. The CDR3 DNA follows: TGTGCCAGCAGAATAGCAGGGGTGGGGACCCAGTACTTC. Looking up the rest from reference TRBV7-2 and TRBJ2-5 gives the full variable domain: GAGVSQSPSNKVTEKGKDVELRCDPISGHTALYWYRQSLGQGLEFLIYFQGNSAPDKSGLPSDRFSAERTGGSVSTLTIQRTQQEDSAVYLCASRIAGVGTQYFGPGTRLLVL.

The chain recombines TRBV29-1 with TRBJ2-1; tentative D call: TRBD2 (5 bases). CDR1 and CDR2 (germline): SQVTM, ANQGSEA. The CDR3 has 16 amino acids. Trimming cost V 1 base and J 0 bases, with 13 bases left between them. The CDR3 here is CSVEGKSGSSYNEQFF. The CDR3 nucleotides read TGCAGCGTTGAAGGGAAAAGCGGTAGCTCCTACAATGAGCAGTTCTTC.

V gene TRBV11-2 combines with J gene TRBJ2-1; D possibly corresponds to TRBD1 (5 bases). The CDR3 spans 12 residues. V lost 1 base and J 9 bases, leaving 7 bases between the germline ends. Germline CDR1 reads SGHAT; CDR2 reads FQNNGV. The CDR3 sequence is CASSLVRGEQFF. The CDR3 DNA reads as TGTGCCAGCAGCTTAGTTAGGGGTGAGCAGTTCTTC.

This clonotype was counted between two and nine times. This chain connects TRBV6-2 or TRBV6-3 to TRBJ2-3; 14 bases are shared with TRBD2. The CDR3 contains 15 residues. After removal of 5 bases from V and 15 bases from J, the junction contained 13 bases not matched to a gene. The germline CDR1 and CDR2 sequences are MNHEY and SVGEGT. The CDR3 DNA reads TGTGCCAGCAGTAACCCGCCGGGACTAGCGGGAGTAGTCTATTTT. Translating it yields CASSNPPGLAGVVYF.

A few counts support this clonotype. V usage is TRBV7-2 and J usage is TRBJ2-2; 7 bases agree with TRBD1. CDR1 and CDR2 (germline): SGHTA, FQGNSA. CDR3 length: 16 amino acids. V lost 1 base, J lost 4 bases, and 6 bases stayed unmatched. The CDR3 spells CASSLGRTGGTGELFF. The CDR3 DNA reads TGTGCCAGCAGCTTAGGAAGGACAGGAGGCACCGGGGAGCTGTTTTTT.

This clonotype was picked up many times. The V gene is TRBV7-2, the J gene TRBJ1-6; D is perhaps TRBD1 (6 bases). The CDR3 length is 16 residues. V was pared by 5 bases and J by 9 bases, with 20 bases between. Looked up from germline, CDR1 is SGHTA and CDR2 is FQGNSA. CDR3 loop: CASSPRGGATGSPLHF. The CDR3 DNA sequence: TGTGCCAGCAGCCCCCGGGGGGGGGCAACAGGTTCACCCCTCCACTTT.

The chain uses TRBV29-1 and TRBJ2-3; 7 nucleotides agree with TRBD1. This CDR3 has 16 amino acids. V lost 4 bases to trimming and J lost 2 bases; unmatched junction nucleotides: 12. Germline V gene data show CDR1 as SQVTM and CDR2 as ANQGSEA. CDR3 protein: CSVVPLRGFNTDTQYF. Written as DNA, the CDR3 is TGCAGCGTTGTCCCCCTCAGGGGGTTTAACACAGATACGCAGTATTTT.

This clonotype showed up many times. V is TRBV29-1 and J is TRBJ1-1; TRBD1 is a possible D gene (5 bases). Germline assignment: CDR1 SQVTM and CDR2 ANQGSEA. V was cut by 5 bases and J by 1 base, with 11 bases left in between. The CDR3 length is 13 residues. The CDR3 sequence is CSVQGRWNTEAFF. Written as DNA, the CDR3 is TGCAGCGTTCAGGGTAGGTGGAACACTGAAGCTTTCTTT.

In this sample, this clonotype turned up a few times. The chain recombines TRBV7-2 with TRBJ2-5; TRBD2 matches 14 bases. Per germline, CDR1 SGHTA and CDR2 FQGNSA. After removal of 1 base from V and 3 bases from J, the junction contained 13 bases not matched to a gene. This CDR3 contains 20 residues. The DNA for the CDR3 is TGTGCCAGCAGCTTAGGTCCTCCGTCTGGGACTAGCGGGGGAAAAGAGACCCAGTACTTC. Its protein is CASSLGPPSGTSGGKETQYF.